The 17 T cell receptor beta chains listed next were all sequenced from one sample in a study of T cell responses to AZD1222 COVID-19 vaccine. Profiling relied on immunoSEQ multiplex PCR, and the TCRdb table lists in-frame clones only, not all of them. This repertoire shows around 150,000 clones, 94% found once; its top ten account for 1.3%. The sequences come from peripheral blood, collected on day 0 of AZD1222 vaccination. These receptors came from an adult in good health.

The chain carries TRBV24-1 and TRBJ2-1, with D hard to call. In germline, CDR1 is KGHDR, CDR2 SFDVKD. The CDR3 is 11 residues long. Trimming removed 3 bases from V and 14 bases from J, with 10 bases in between. The CDR3 is CATSDACWEFF. The CDR3 region has the DNA TGTGCCACCAGTGATGCGTGTTGGGAGTTCTTC.

The V gene is TRBV6-2 or TRBV6-3, the J gene TRBJ1-1; D is undetermined. Germline V CDR1 and CDR2: MNHEY, SVGEGT. The CDR3 runs 16 residues. The germline V and J ends were trimmed by 4 bases and 0 bases, with 15 bases remaining between them. CDR3 nucleotide sequence: TGTGCCAGCAGTTCGAGGAAGAGCTCAATGAACACTGAAGCTTTCTTT. As protein: CASSSRKSSMNTEAFF.

The chain joins TRBV4-1 to TRBJ2-2; no definite D call. This CDR3 is 14 amino acids long. Per the germline V gene, CDR1 is MGHRA and CDR2 is YSYEKL. V lost 4 bases and J lost 5, with 11 bases in between. CDR3 sequence (DNA): TGCGCCAGCAGCCTCGGGTTTAGTACCGGGGAGCTGTTTTTT. It translates to CASSLGFSTGELFF.

In DNA form, the CDR3 reads TGTGCCTGGAACCGACAGGGAGGTAATTCACCCCTCCACTTT. It yields the protein CAWNRQGGNSPLHF. This chain uses TRBV30 with TRBJ1-6, with 7 bases identical to TRBD1. With V trimmed by 4 bases and J by 6 bases, 6 bases remained unmatched. Germline CDR1 GTSNPN, CDR2 SVGIG (reference sequence). The CDR3 is 14 residues long. The full variable domain, its missing parts supplied by reference TRBV30 and TRBJ1-6, is SQTIHQWPATLVQPVGSPLSLECTVEGTSNPNLYWYRQAAGRGLQLLFYSVGIGQISSEVPQNLSASRPQDRQFILSSKKLLLSDSGFYLCAWNRQGGNSPLHFGNGTRLTVT.

V and J are TRBV5-4 and TRBJ1-2, with D uncertain. Germline CDR1 SGHNT, CDR2 YYREEE (reference sequence). The CDR3 has 15 residues. V was pared by 0 bases and J by 2 bases, with 11 bases between. The CDR3 region has the DNA TGTGCCAGCAGCTTGGACCCCGGCGGGAACTATGGCTACACCTTC. Its protein is CASSLDPGGNYGYTF.

This chain links TRBV10-2 with TRBJ1-6; maybe TRBD1 (5 bases). The V gene lost 0 bases and the J gene lost 5 bases, with 11 bases spanning the gap. Per the germline V gene, CDR1 is WSHSY and CDR2 is SAAADI. The CDR3 runs to 16 residues. The CDR3 spells CASSESTEVNNSPLHF. For the CDR3, the DNA is TGCGCCAGCAGTGAGTCGACAGAGGTGAATAATTCACCCCTCCACTTT.

This chain connects TRBV2 to TRBJ2-2; 8 bases fit TRBD1. This CDR3 spans 14 amino acids. CDR1 is SNHLY, CDR2 FYNNEI, per germline. V dropped 10 bases and J dropped 1; count of bases not matched to a gene: 5. For the CDR3, the DNA is TGTGCCACACGGACAGGGTGGAACACCGGGGAGCTGTTTTTT. Translating gives CATRTGWNTGELFF.

This chain joins TRBV28 and TRBJ1-3; 8 positions agree with TRBD1. CDR1 and CDR2 (germline): MDHEN, SYDVKM. J gave up 4 bases and V 5 bases, and 4 bases lay outside the gene matches. The CDR3 totals 14 residues. CDR3 protein: CASSQDRVGNTIYF. CDR3 coding DNA: TGTGCCAGCAGTCAGGACAGGGTAGGAAACACCATATATTTT. The full variable domain, with the rest looked up from reference TRBV28 and TRBJ1-3, is DVKVTQSSRYLVKRTGEKVFLECVQDMDHENMFWYRQDPGLGLRLIYFSYDVKMKEKGDIPEGYSVSREKKERFSLILESASTNQTSMYLCASSQDRVGNTIYFGEGSWLTVV.

This chain uses TRBV6-5 with TRBJ2-1, with 7 bases matching TRBD1. The CDR3 loop spans 13 amino acids. V shed 4 bases, J shed 5 bases, and the junction held 2 bases outside the gene matches. In germline, CDR1 is MNHEY, CDR2 SVGAGI. The CDR3 DNA reads TGTGCCAGCAGTTTCACAGGGGACAATGAGCAGTTCTTC. This translates into CASSFTGDNEQFF.

The chain has TRBV19 and TRBJ1-4; D gene ambiguous. Germline CDR1 reads LNHDA; CDR2 reads SQIVND (reference sequence). This CDR3 is 15 amino acids long. V shed 6 bases and J shed 2 bases, with 13 bases lying between them. CDR3 region: CASRVPAATNEKLFF. CDR3 bases: TGTGCCAGTAGGGTCCCGGCGGCCACTAATGAAAAACTGTTTTTT. The full variable domain, with the rest looked up from reference TRBV19 and TRBJ1-4, is DGGITQSPKYLFRKEGQNVTLSCEQNLNHDAMYWYRQDPGQGLRLIYYSQIVNDFQKGDIAEGYSVSREKKESFPLTVTSAQKNPTAFYLCASRVPAATNEKLFFGSGTQLSVL.

The chain joins TRBV18 to TRBJ2-5, with 8 bases identical to TRBD1. The CDR3 runs to 15 residues. V lost 3 bases to trimming and J lost 1 base; unmatched junction nucleotides: 4. The germline CDR1 and CDR2 sequences are KGHSH and LQKENI. CDR3 loop: CASSPNRGSQETQYF. As DNA, the CDR3 is TGTGCCAGCTCACCGAACAGGGGGAGCCAAGAGACCCAGTACTTC.

The chain is built from TRBV3-1 (or the pseudogene TRBV3-2) and TRBJ2-3; 10 bases line up with TRBD1. The CDR3 is 15 residues long. CDR1 LGHDT and CDR2 YNNKEL come from the germline V gene (reference sequence). The junction had 5 bases not matched to a gene; V was cut back by 2 bases and J by 6 bases. DNA of the CDR3: TGTGCCAGCAGCCAAAATCTGGGACAGGGGGATACGCAGTATTTT. Its protein product is CASSQNLGQGDTQYF.

This clone was seen once. The rearrangement links TRBV6-5 to TRBJ1-2, with 7 bases identical to TRBD1. This CDR3 has 14 residues. From germline, CDR1 is MNHEY and CDR2 SVGAGI. The V gene end was trimmed by 10 bases and the J gene end by 4 bases; junction bases not matched to a gene: 12. The CDR3, as DNA: TGTGCCACCTACAGGGGCGTCTATATCTATGGCTACACCTTC. This gives the protein CATYRGVYIYGYTF.

CDR3 coding DNA: TGTGCCAGCAGTTATTCGATGTTACAGCCCCAGCATTTT. Protein: CASSYSMLQPQHF. The rearrangement uses TRBV6-2 or TRBV6-3 and TRBJ1-5; D uncertain. Germline CDR1 is MNHEY and CDR2 is SVGEGT. The germline V and J ends were trimmed by 3 bases and 7 bases, with 10 bases remaining between them. CDR3 length: 13 residues.

V is TRBV7-9 and J is TRBJ2-3; D may be TRBD1 or TRBD2 (5 bases each). Germline lookup yields CDR1 SEHNR and CDR2 FQNEAQ (reference sequence). This CDR3 is built from 14 residues. V lost 4 bases and J 1 base, leaving 9 bases between the germline ends. The DNA for the CDR3 is TGTGCCAGCAGCTACCGGGACGGCACAGATACGCAGTATTTT. It translates to CASSYRDGTDTQYF.

This sequence joins TRBV5-4 and TRBJ2-2, with D possibly TRBD2 on 6 matching bases. The germline V gene has CDR1 SGHNT and CDR2 YYREEE (reference sequence). Trimming stripped 0 bases from V and 8 bases from J, with 11 bases between. CDR3 length: 14 residues. The CDR3 nucleotides are TGTGCCAGCAGCTTGGTTAATCGGGAGGGGGAGCTGTTTTTT. Translation: CASSLVNREGELFF.

This clone was recorded only once. The rearrangement uses TRBV27 and TRBJ2-2; 10 bases agree with TRBD1. The CDR3 spans 15 residues. In germline, CDR1 is MNHEY, CDR2 SMNVEV (reference sequence). The V and J ends lost 3 bases and 4 bases, in that order; junction bases with no gene match: 2. CDR3 amino acids: CASSFGTGATGELFF. The CDR3 DNA follows: TGTGCCAGCAGTTTTGGGACAGGGGCCACCGGGGAGCTGTTTTTT.